Shown below are 7 T cell receptor beta chains from a single sample sequenced in a study of Ad26.COV2.S vaccination and SARS-CoV-2 variants. The treatment denotes: 19 received Ad26.COV2.S at low or high dose, single or two shots; roughly five received placebo; per-sample allocation not given. Following the first vaccine or placebo injection, samples were taken on day 63. Sequenced by immunoSEQ multiplex PCR; TCRdb stores in-frame clones only, minus some. In the table there are about 680,000 clones, roughly 90% of which are singletons. The sequencing here drew on peripheral blood, taken in a trial of Ad26.COV2.S vaccine versus placebo. The receptors shown here come from a person aged 18-65 years who received the Ad26.COV2.S COVID-19 vaccine or a placebo.

This clone was seen just once. Other DNA sequences in the sample encode the same CDR3. The CDR3 DNA follows: TGTGCCAGCAGTTCAGCTAGCGGGGCCTCCTACGAGCAGTACTTC. This sequence encodes CASSSASGASYEQYF. This rearrangement joins TRBV6-2 or TRBV6-3 to TRBJ2-7; 9 positions match TRBD2. Germline V gene sequence: CDR1 MNHEY, CDR2 SVGEGT. V trimming: 4 bases; J trimming: 0 bases; junction bases outside the gene matches: 4. The CDR3 extends over 15 amino acids.

This clone was detected only a few times. The chain has TRBV5-1 and TRBJ2-7; 8 bases are a match to TRBD2. Trimming removed 2 bases from V and 2 bases from J; junction bases left unmatched: 3. The CDR3 runs 14 residues. Germline V gene lookup returns CDR1 SGHRS and CDR2 YFSETQ. The CDR3 protein is CASSLTGGPYEQYF. As DNA, the CDR3 is TGCGCCAGCAGCTTAACGGGGGGGCCCTACGAGCAGTACTTC.

This clone has only one observation. The chain has TRBV15 and TRBJ2-1; 8 positions match TRBD2. The V gene end was trimmed by 5 bases and the J gene end by 0 bases; junction bases not matched to a gene: 6. CDR3 length: 16 amino acids. Per the germline V gene, CDR1 is LNHNV and CDR2 is YYDKDF (reference sequence). The chain's CDR3 is CATSPGGVSSYNEQFF. The CDR3 coding sequence is TGTGCCACCAGCCCGGGGGGGGTTAGCTCCTACAATGAGCAGTTCTTC. The full variable domain, in which reference TRBV15 and TRBJ2-1 provide the parts outside the CDR3, is DAMVIQNPRYQVTQFGKPVTLSCSQTLNHNVMYWYQQKSSQAPKLLFHYYDKDFNNEADTPDNFQSRRPNTSFCFLDIRSPGLGDTAMYLCATSPGGVSSYNEQFFGPGTRLTVL.

This chain links TRBV30 with TRBJ2-2; D unclear. The CDR3 runs 12 residues. V dropped 2 bases and J dropped 6 bases, with 7 bases sitting between them. CDR1 is GTSNPN and CDR2 is SVGIG in the germline V gene (reference sequence). CDR3 DNA sequence: TGTGCCTGGAGTCCCTTTTCCGGGGAGCTGTTTTTT. Protein product: CAWSPFSGELFF.

Comments on this clone: This sample also contains other DNA sequences that code for the same CDR3. This rearrangement joins TRBV5-1 to TRBJ2-5; perhaps TRBD2 as D (7 bases). The ends were cut back, 4 bases at V and 5 bases at J, with 15 bases in the middle. This CDR3 is 14 amino acids long. The germline CDR1 and CDR2 sequences are SGHRS and YFSETQ. CDR3 loop: CASSLGGPGETQYF. The DNA for the CDR3 is TGCGCCAGCAGCCTGGGGGGGCCGGGGGAGACCCAGTACTTC.

The V call is TRBV3-1 (or the pseudogene TRBV3-2), the J call TRBJ1-4; D is possibly TRBD1 (5 bases). Germline V gene lookup returns CDR1 LGHDT and CDR2 YNNKEL (reference sequence). The CDR3 is 16 residues long. Trimming removed 4 bases from V and 0 bases from J, with 12 bases in between. In nucleotides, the CDR3 is TGTGCCAGCAGCCCCCTCTCAGGGTCAACTAATGAAAAACTGTTTTTT. Translation: CASSPLSGSTNEKLFF.

The chain employs TRBV4-2 and TRBJ2-6, with 9 positions matching TRBD1. The CDR3 has 19 residues. CDR1 is LGHNA and CDR2 is YNFKEQ in the germline V gene. The ends lost 0 bases at V and 2 bases at J; junction bases unmatched: 8. CDR3 in DNA: TGTGCCAGCAGCCAAGAGAGGACAGGGGTTCCTACTGGGGCCAACGTCCTGACTTTC. It specifies CASSQERTGVPTGANVLTF.